This T cell receptor (beta chain) derives from a study of blood T cell repertoires in COVID-19. Across the whole study: Nucleic acid was either cDNA or gDNA, and it came from T cells, B-cell-depleted T cells, or PBMCs.

Authors' processing steps: Estimation of nucleated cell counts was performed using reference gene primer amplification. Libraries were prepared by immunoSEQ multiplex PCR; TCRdb keeps only in-frame clonotypes and omits some of them. The V and J calls and clone size come from that table; D and trimming were worked out from the DNA. The data contain 250,000 to 350,000 clones, 89% of them singletons. This sequence originates from a woman aged 60 to 75 with acute or convalescent COVID-19. The sequencing sample was made of peripheral blood.

CDR3 protein: CASSLGAWRDQGEQFF. As DNA, the CDR3 is TGCGCCAGCAGCTTGGGGGCTTGGCGGGACCAAGGTGAGCAGTTCTTC. The chain combines TRBV5-1 with TRBJ2-1; TRBD2 might be the D (6 bases). In germline, CDR1 is SGHRS, CDR2 YFSETQ. This CDR3 comprises 16 residues. V was clipped by 0 bases and J by 9 bases, with 19 bases between them.